This T cell receptor beta chain came from a study of cytomegalovirus exposure and HLA in healthy donors. On this clone itself: Its antigen is not identified.

Donors showed nominal health when sampled, although they likely had unrecorded immune exposures. General study results and limits: Later analysis suggested most CMV-associated TCR beta chains were HLA-restricted. In an earlier analysis, productive rearrangement rates for most beta V segments clustered near 87% or 30%.

PCR used 60 Vbeta primers and 13 Jbeta primers. The assay was immunoSEQ multiplex PCR, and TCRdb's table has in-frame clones only and misses some. The table lists roughly 200,000 clones, around 73% of them singletons. Sequencing was performed on PBMCs. This sequence originates from a woman aged 25-40 years in good health and CMV-seronegative.

The CDR3 protein is CASSFDRPVRSPLHF. DNA for the CDR3: TGTGCCAGCAGTTTCGACAGGCCGGTACGGTCACCCCTCCACTTT. V and J are TRBV6-5 and TRBJ1-6; D might be TRBD1 (6 bases). Germline V gives CDR1 MNHEY, CDR2 SVGAGI. Trimming left V 4 bases short and J 10 bases short, with 17 bases between. This CDR3 region has 15 residues.